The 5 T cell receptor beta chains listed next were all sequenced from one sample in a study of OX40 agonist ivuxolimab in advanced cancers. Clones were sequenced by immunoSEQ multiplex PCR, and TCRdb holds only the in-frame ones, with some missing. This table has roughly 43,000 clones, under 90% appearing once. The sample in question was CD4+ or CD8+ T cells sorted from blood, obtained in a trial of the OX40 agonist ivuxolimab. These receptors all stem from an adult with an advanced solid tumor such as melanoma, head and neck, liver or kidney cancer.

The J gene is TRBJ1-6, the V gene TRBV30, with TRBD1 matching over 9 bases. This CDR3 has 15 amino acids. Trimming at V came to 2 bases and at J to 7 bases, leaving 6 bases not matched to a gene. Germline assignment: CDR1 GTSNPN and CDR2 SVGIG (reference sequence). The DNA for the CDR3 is TGTGCCTGGAGTTCGGGACAGGGATTAAATTCACCCCTCCACTTT. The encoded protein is CAWSSGQGLNSPLHF.

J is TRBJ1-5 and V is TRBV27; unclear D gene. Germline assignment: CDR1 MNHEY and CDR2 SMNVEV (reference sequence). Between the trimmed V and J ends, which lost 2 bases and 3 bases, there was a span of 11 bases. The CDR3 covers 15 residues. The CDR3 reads CASSLMSSYNQPQHF. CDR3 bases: TGTGCCAGCAGTTTAATGTCAAGTTACAATCAGCCCCAGCATTTT.

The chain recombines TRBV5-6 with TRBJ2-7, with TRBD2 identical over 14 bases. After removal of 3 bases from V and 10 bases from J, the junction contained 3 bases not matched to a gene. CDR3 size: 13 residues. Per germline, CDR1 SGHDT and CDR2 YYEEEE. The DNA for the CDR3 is TGTGCCAGCAGCTCCGGGACTAGCGGGGGACAGTACTTC. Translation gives CASSSGTSGGQYF. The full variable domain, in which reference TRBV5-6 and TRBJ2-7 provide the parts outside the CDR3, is DAGVTQSPTHLIKTRGQQVTLRCSPKSGHDTVSWYQQALGQGPQFIFQYYEEEERQRGNFPDRFSGHQFPNYSSELNVNALLLGDSALYLCASSSGTSGGQYFGPGTRLTVT.

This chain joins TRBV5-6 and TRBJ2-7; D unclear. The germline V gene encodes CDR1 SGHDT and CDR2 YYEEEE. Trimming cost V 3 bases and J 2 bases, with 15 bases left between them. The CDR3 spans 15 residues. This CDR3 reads CASSSASRKAYEQYF. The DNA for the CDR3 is TGTGCCAGCAGCTCCGCCAGCAGGAAAGCCTACGAGCAGTACTTC.

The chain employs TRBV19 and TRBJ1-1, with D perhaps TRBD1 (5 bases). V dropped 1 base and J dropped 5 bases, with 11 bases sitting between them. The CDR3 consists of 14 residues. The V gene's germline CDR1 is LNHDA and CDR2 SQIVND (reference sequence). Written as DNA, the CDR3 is TGTGCCAGTAGTATAGCAGGGTACGGGACTGAAGCTTTCTTT. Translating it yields CASSIAGYGTEAFF.